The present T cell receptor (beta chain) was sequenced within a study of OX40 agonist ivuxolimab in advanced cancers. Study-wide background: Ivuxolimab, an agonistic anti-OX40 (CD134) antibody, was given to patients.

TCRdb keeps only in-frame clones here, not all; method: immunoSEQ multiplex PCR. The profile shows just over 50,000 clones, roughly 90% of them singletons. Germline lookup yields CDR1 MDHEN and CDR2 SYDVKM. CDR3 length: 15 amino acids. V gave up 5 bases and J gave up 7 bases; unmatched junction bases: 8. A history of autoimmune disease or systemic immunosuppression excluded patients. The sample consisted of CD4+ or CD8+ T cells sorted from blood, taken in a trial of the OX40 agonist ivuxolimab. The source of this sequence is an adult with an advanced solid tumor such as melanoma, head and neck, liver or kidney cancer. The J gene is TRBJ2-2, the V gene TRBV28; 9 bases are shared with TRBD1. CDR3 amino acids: CASSTPGQGGGELFF. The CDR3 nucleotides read TGTGCCAGCAGTACTCCGGGACAGGGCGGCGGGGAGCTGTTTTTT.